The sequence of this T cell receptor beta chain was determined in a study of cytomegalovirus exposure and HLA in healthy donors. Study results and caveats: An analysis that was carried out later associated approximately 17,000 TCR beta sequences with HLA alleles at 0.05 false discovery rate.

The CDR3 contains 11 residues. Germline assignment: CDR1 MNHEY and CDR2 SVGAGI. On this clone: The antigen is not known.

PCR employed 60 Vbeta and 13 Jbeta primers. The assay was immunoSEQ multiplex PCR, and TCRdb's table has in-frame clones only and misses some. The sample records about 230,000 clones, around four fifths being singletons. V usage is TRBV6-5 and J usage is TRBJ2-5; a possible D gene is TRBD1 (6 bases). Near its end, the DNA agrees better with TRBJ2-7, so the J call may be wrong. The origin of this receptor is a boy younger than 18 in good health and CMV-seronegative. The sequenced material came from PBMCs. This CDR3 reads CASSRGYEQYF. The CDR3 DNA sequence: TGTGCCAGCAGTAGGGGGTACGAGCAGTACTTC.